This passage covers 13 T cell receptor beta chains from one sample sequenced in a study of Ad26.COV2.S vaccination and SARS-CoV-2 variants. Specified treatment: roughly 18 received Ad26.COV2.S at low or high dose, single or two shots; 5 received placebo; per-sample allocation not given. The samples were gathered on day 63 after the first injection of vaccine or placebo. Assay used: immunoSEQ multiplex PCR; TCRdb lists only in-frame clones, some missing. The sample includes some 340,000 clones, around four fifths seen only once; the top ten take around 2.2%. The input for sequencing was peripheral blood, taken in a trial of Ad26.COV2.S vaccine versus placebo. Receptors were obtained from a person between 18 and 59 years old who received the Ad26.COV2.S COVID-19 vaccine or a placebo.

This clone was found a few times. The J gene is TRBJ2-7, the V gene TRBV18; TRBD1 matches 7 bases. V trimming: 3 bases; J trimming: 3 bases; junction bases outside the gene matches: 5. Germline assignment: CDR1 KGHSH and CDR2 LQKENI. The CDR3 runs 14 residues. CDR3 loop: CASSPTGTDYEQYF. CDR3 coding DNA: TGTGCCAGCTCACCGACAGGGACAGACTACGAGCAGTACTTC.

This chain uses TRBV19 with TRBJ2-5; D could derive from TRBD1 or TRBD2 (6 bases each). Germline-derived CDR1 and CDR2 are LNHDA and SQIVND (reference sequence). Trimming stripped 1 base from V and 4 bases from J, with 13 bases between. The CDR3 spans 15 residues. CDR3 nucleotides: TGTGCCAGTAGTATAGGGGGGCGAGCGGGAGAGACCCAGTACTTC. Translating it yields CASSIGGRAGETQYF.

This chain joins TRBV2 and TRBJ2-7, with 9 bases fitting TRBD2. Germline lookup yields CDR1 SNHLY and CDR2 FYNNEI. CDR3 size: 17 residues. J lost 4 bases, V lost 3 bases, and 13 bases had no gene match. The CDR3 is CASSEVLRVAGDYEQYF. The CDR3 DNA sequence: TGTGCCAGCAGTGAGGTCCTGCGTGTAGCGGGGGATTACGAGCAGTACTTC. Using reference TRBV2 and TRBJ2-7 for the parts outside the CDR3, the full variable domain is EPEVTQTPSHQVTQMGQEVILRCVPISNHLYFYWYRQILGQKVEFLVSFYNNEISEKSEIFDDQFSVERPDGSNFTLKIRSTKLEDSAMYFCASSEVLRVAGDYEQYFGPGTRLTVT.

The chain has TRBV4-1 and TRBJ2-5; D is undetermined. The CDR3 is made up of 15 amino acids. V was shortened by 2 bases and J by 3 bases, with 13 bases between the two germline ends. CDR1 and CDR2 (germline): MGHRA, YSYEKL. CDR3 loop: CASSQIADLEETQYF. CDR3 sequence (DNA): TGCGCCAGCAGCCAAATCGCAGACTTAGAAGAGACCCAGTACTTC.

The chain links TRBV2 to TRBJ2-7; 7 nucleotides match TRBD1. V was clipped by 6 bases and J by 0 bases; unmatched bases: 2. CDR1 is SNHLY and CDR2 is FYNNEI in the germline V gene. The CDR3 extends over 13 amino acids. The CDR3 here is CASRDRTSYEQYF. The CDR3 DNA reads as TGTGCCAGCAGGGACAGGACCTCCTACGAGCAGTACTTC. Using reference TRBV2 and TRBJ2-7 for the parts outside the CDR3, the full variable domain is EPEVTQTPSHQVTQMGQEVILRCVPISNHLYFYWYRQILGQKVEFLVSFYNNEISEKSEIFDDQFSVERPDGSNFTLKIRSTKLEDSAMYFCASRDRTSYEQYFGPGTRLTVT.

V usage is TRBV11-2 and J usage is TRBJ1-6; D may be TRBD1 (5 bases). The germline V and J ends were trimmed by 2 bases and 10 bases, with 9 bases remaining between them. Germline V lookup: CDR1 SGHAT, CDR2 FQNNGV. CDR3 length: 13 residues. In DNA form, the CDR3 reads TGTGCCAGCAGCTTAATTCGGGACTCACCCCTCCACTTT. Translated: CASSLIRDSPLHF. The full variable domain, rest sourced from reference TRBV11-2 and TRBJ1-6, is EAGVAQSPRYKIIEKRQSVAFWCNPISGHATLYWYQQILGQGPKLLIQFQNNGVVDDSQLPKDRFSAERLKGVDSTLKIQPAKLEDSAVYLCASSLIRDSPLHFGNGTRLTVT.

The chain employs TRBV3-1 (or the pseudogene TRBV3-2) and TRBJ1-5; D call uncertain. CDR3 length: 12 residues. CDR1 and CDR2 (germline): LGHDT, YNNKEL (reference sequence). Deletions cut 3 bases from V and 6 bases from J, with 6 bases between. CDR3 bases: TGTGCCAGCAGCCAGGGAGGTCAGCCCCAGCATTTT. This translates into CASSQGGQPQHF.

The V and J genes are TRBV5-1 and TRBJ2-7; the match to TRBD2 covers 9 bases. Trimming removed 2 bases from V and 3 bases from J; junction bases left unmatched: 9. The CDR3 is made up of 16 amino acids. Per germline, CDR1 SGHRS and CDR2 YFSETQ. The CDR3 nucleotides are TGCGCCAGCAGCTTATCGACTAGCGGCCAATACTACGAGCAGTACTTC. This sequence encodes CASSLSTSGQYYEQYF.

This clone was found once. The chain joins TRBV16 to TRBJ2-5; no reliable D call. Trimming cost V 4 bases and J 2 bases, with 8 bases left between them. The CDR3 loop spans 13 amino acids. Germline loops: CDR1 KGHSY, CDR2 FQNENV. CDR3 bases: TGTGCCAGCAGCCCGACACGTCAAGAGACCCAGTACTTC. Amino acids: CASSPTRQETQYF.

CDR3 nucleotide sequence: TGTGCCAGCCACGGGATCAGAGATACGCAGTATTTT. Translating gives CASHGIRDTQYF. The chain combines TRBV27 with TRBJ2-3; D perhaps matches TRBD2 (5 bases). Germline V gives CDR1 MNHEY, CDR2 SMNVEV (reference sequence). Trimming left V 8 bases short and J 5 bases short, with 11 bases between. The CDR3 covers 12 residues.

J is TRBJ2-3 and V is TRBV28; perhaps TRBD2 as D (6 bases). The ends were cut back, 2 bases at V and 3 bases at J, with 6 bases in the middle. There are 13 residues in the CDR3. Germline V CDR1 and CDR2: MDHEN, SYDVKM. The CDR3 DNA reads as TGTGCCAGCAGTTTAGGGGGGACAGATACGCAGTATTTT. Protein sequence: CASSLGGTDTQYF.

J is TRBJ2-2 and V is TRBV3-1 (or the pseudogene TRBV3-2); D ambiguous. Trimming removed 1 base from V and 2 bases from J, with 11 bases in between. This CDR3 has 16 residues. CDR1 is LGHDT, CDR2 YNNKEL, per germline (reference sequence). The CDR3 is CASSQGLFSNTGELFF. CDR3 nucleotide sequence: TGTGCCAGCAGCCAAGGGCTATTCTCTAACACCGGGGAGCTGTTTTTT.

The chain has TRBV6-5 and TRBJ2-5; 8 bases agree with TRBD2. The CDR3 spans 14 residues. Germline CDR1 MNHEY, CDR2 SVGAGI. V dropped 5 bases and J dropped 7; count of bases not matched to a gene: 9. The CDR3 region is CASSPSGPYGTQYF. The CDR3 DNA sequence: TGTGCCAGCAGTCCTAGCGGGCCGTATGGGACCCAGTACTTC.